Sequencing of this TCR beta chain was carried out in a study of human versus mouse CDR3 diversity and MHC coevolution. Method: immunoSEQ multiplex PCR; TCRdb's copy keeps in-frame clones and lacks some. The sample holds tens of thousands of clones; just under 95% are singletons and the top ten take approximately 17%. Trimming removed 6 bases from V and 6 bases from J, with 12 bases in between. CDR3 length equals 13 residues. Germline V gives CDR1 LNHDA, CDR2 SQIVND (reference sequence). The V call is TRBV19, the J call TRBJ2-1, with unresolved D. Sequencing used naive CD4+ T cells from blood. Subset meaning: CD45RO-negative CD62L-positive naive CD4 T cells. The sequence derives from a person in their sixties or seventies in good health. In DNA, the CDR3 is TGTGCCAGTAGCTCGGTACTGAGCAATGAGCAGTTCTTC. This gives the protein CASSSVLSNEQFF.